Listed below are T cell receptor beta chains from one sample, sequenced in a study of cytomegalovirus exposure and HLA in healthy donors. Sequencing was performed with immunoSEQ multiplex PCR; in TCRdb, only in-frame clones are kept and a portion is missing. This table has 100,000 or so clones, 70% to 80% appearing once. What was sequenced was PBMCs. These receptors all come from a human donor in good health. CDR3s include the opening cysteine and the closing phenylalanine or tryptophan.

v_gene	j_gene	CDR3aa
TRBV7-2	TRBJ1-2	CASSFDRGRWSDGYTF
TRBV6-6	TRBJ1-6	CADPPGGYYNSPLHF
TRBV6-4	TRBJ2-1	CASSDSIEDEQFF
TRBV6-1	TRBJ1-2	CASSEAFRYGYTF
TRBV5-1	TRBJ2-3	CASSQLAGTDTQYF
TRBV7-9	TRBJ1-1	CASSPSAQGLTEAFF
TRBV15	TRBJ1-5	CATSRDPKADSNQPQHF
TRBV7-9	TRBJ2-3	CASSLTNTGTSQYF
TRBV7-9	TRBJ1-4	CASSLSGPNEKLFF
TRBV6-1	TRBJ1-5	CASRRQHNENQPQHF
TRBV18	TRBJ1-1	CASSPDRGNTEAFF
TRBV11-2	TRBJ1-4	CASSERVSEKLFF
TRBV11-2	TRBJ1-1	CASRWDRGMGSEAFF
TRBV6-1	.	CASGGDSGSFNEQYF
TRBV19	TRBJ1-1	CASSILGVGNTEAFF
TRBV27	TRBJ2-2	CASKLISGGNTGELFF
TRBV13	TRBJ2-7	CASSFTRDSYEQYF
TRBV6-5	TRBJ2-7	CASSPGQGVYEQYF
TRBV14	TRBJ1-1	CASSQQMNTEAFF
TRBV18	TRBJ1-2	CASSSKQGRGYGYTF
TRBV7-9	TRBJ1-1	CASSVRDRGTEAFF
TRBV7-2	TRBJ1-5	CASSLDGGQPQHF
TRBV9	TRBJ1-3	CASSVSGGGFGNTIYF
TRBV27	TRBJ1-1	CASSFRDTEAFF
TRBV7-6	TRBJ2-6	CASSLAPGTGVSGANVLTF
TRBV28	TRBJ1-2	CASTFAGGGYTF
TRBV19	TRBJ2-5	CASKGGGGQETQYF
TRBV5-1	TRBJ2-2	CASSLTGNTGELFF
TRBV6-1	TRBJ2-7	CASSDREAYEQYF
TRBV20-1	TRBJ2-5	CSAPIEDQYF
TRBV28	TRBJ1-5	CASRRDRGINQPQHF
TRBV18	TRBJ2-2	CASSRAERATGELFF
TRBV5-4	TRBJ1-1	CASSLHRQGTEAFF
TRBV6-5	TRBJ2-5	CASSYSSLYSQETQYF
TRBV9	TRBJ1-2	CASSETGGYGYTF
TRBV9	TRBJ1-3	CASSVATGGTSGNTIYF
TRBV6-1	TRBJ2-1	CASSAPSGGAASNEQFF
TRBV28	TRBJ1-2	CASSFAGTAAFDGYTF
TRBV29-1	TRBJ2-5	CSVEDWGGGETQYF
TRBV28	TRBJ1-5	CASSALRGGQPQHF
TRBV2	TRBJ1-1	CASSSGYTEAFF
TRBV6-1	TRBJ2-1	CASSAGLGYNEQFF
TRBV5-4	TRBJ2-3	CASSPPPGAGATDTQYF
TRBV30	.	CAWSENRYEQYF
TRBV27	TRBJ2-7	CASSLSIGGGYEQYF